Following are 6 T cell receptor beta chains from one sample sequenced in a study of T cell responses to AZD1222 COVID-19 vaccine. Data came from immunoSEQ multiplex PCR; TCRdb stores just in-frame clones and leaves some out. The sample lists around 60,000 clones, roughly 89% seen once, with just under 5% in the top ten. This sample comprised peripheral blood, obtained on day 0 of AZD1222 vaccination. The receptors originated from an adult in good health.

The chain carries TRBV6-1 and TRBJ1-5; 8 bases align to TRBD1. The germline CDR1 and CDR2 sequences are MNHNS and SASEGT. This CDR3 is built from 17 residues. The junction had 10 bases not matched to a gene; V was cut back by 2 bases and J by 4 bases. The CDR3: CASSEQDRAVSNQPQHF. The CDR3 DNA sequence: TGTGCCAGCAGTGAACAGGACAGGGCGGTTAGTAATCAGCCCCAGCATTTT.

The chain uses TRBV6-1 and TRBJ2-7; 7 bases line up with TRBD1. The CDR3 is made up of 15 amino acids. V shed 2 bases and J 6 bases; nucleotides not matched to a gene: 10. Germline CDR1 reads MNHNS; CDR2 reads SASEGT. CDR3 in amino acids: CASSEYGTVGGEQYF. The DNA for the CDR3 is TGTGCCAGCAGTGAATATGGGACAGTGGGTGGCGAGCAGTACTTC.

The CDR3 reads CASVGQAQDQPEHF. CDR3 coding DNA: TGTGCCAGCGTTGGACAGGCCCAAGACCAGCCTGAGCATTTT. The V and J genes are TRBV2 and TRBJ1-5; TRBD1 matches 7 bases. The CDR3 covers 14 residues. Trimming cost V 8 bases and J 14 bases; bases outside gene matches: 18. CDR1 and CDR2 (germline): SNHLY, FYNNEI.

The chain has TRBV3-1 (or the pseudogene TRBV3-2) and TRBJ1-2; D uncertain. V shed 1 base and J shed 6 bases, with 15 bases lying between them. Germline lookup yields CDR1 LGHDT and CDR2 YNNKEL (reference sequence). The CDR3 loop spans 15 amino acids. The CDR3 spells CASSQGISPQNGYTF. The CDR3 DNA sequence: TGTGCCAGCAGCCAAGGGATCTCACCCCAGAATGGCTACACCTTC.

The DNA for the CDR3 is TGTGCCAGCTCTAGCGGGGGGGCTGGGACCGGGGAGCTGTTTTTT. Protein product: CASSSGGAGTGELFF. The rearrangement joins TRBV6-5 to TRBJ2-2; 12 nucleotides agree with TRBD2. The CDR3 has 15 residues. V shed 8 bases, J shed 5 bases, and the junction held 6 bases outside the gene matches. Germline V gives CDR1 MNHEY, CDR2 SVGAGI.

Only one count was recorded for this clone. J is TRBJ2-6 and V is TRBV5-1; D is ambiguous. The CDR3 is 16 amino acids. In germline, CDR1 is SGHRS, CDR2 YFSETQ. V was trimmed by 2 bases and J by 0 bases, leaving 9 bases between them. The CDR3 coding sequence is TGCGCCAGCAGCTTAGGCCGGACCTCTGGGGCCAACGTCCTGACTTTC. Residues: CASSLGRTSGANVLTF.